The sequence of this T cell receptor beta chain was determined in a study of beta chain features in type 1 diabetes. Notes on the study in general: For cells with high TCR expression, cDNA sequencing could yield over-representation. Type 1 diabetes patients had moderately but significantly shorter TCRB CDR3s in all four CD4+ subsets.

In total, each donor contributed a single heparinised blood draw that averaged approximately 0.12 L. CD4+ cells of the naive, central memory, regulatory and stem cell-like memory types were sorted via CD45RO/CCR7/CD25/CD127/CD95/CD27. Reverse transcribing all isolated RNA meant expressed TCRB transcripts were sequenced. Data came from immunoSEQ multiplex PCR; TCRdb stores just in-frame clones and leaves some out. This repertoire shows 600,000 to 700,000 clones, over 10% found once; its top ten account for 0.02% to 0.025%. Trimming removed 7 bases from V and 4 bases from J, with 13 bases in between. In germline, CDR1 is LNHDA, CDR2 SQIVND (reference sequence). This CDR3 spans 13 amino acids. There are a few counts of this clone. Its antigen is unidentified.

This sequence was found in a man younger than 35 with type 1 diabetes. Input material: naive CD4+ T cells from blood. This chain connects TRBV19 to TRBJ1-1; D gene unclear. CDR3 in amino acids: CASIDRVGTEAFF. CDR3 DNA sequence: TGTGCCAGTATAGACCGGGTGGGCACTGAAGCTTTCTTT.